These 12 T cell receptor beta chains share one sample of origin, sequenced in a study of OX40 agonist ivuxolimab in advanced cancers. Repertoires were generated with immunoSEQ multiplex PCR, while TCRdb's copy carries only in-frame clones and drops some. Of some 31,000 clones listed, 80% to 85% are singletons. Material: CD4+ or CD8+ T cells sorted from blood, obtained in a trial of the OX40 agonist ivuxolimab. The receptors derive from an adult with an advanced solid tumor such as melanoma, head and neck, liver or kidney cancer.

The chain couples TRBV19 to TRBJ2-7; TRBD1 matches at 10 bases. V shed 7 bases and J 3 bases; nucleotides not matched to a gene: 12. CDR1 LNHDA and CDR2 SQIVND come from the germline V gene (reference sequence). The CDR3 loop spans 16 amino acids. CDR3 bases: TGTGCCAGTATCTCCTCCGGGACAGGGGTCCTCTACGAGCAGTACTTC. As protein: CASISSGTGVLYEQYF.

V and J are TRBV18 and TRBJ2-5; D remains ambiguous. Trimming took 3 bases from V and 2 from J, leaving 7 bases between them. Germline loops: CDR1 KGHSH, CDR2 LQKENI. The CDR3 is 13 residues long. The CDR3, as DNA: TGTGCCAGCTCACCCCTTGGACAAGAGACCCAGTACTTC. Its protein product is CASSPLGQETQYF.

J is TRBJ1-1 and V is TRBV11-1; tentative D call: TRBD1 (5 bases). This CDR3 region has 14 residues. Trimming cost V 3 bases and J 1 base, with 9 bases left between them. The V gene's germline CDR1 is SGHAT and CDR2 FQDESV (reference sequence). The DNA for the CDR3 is TGTGCCAGCAGCTTGGAAACAGGGAACACTGAAGCTTTCTTT. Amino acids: CASSLETGNTEAFF.

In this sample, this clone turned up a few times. The CDR3 loop reads CASRPLGGGSSYEQYF. The DNA of the CDR3 is TGTGCCAGCAGGCCGTTAGGCGGGGGAAGCTCCTACGAGCAGTACTTC. This chain connects TRBV7-2 to TRBJ2-7; 7 bases are a match to TRBD2. V trimming: 6 bases; J trimming: 0 bases; junction bases outside the gene matches: 11. This CDR3 contains 16 residues. Looked up from germline, CDR1 is SGHTA and CDR2 is FQGNSA.

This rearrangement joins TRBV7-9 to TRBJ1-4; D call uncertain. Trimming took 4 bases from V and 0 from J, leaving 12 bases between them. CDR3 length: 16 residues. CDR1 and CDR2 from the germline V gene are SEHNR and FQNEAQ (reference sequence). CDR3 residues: CASSSRIGTTNEKLFF. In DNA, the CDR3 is TGTGCCAGCAGCTCAAGGATAGGGACAACTAATGAAAAACTGTTTTTT.

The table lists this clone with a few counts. This CDR3 is CASSFGGFGSSSYEQYF. For the CDR3, the DNA is TGTGCCAGCAGTTTTGGGGGCTTCGGGTCCAGCTCCTACGAGCAGTACTTC. The J gene is TRBJ2-7, the V gene TRBV28; TRBD1 might be the D (6 bases). The CDR3 is 17 residues long. The ends were cut back, 3 bases at V and 0 bases at J, with 18 bases in the middle. Germline CDR1 reads MDHEN; CDR2 reads SYDVKM.

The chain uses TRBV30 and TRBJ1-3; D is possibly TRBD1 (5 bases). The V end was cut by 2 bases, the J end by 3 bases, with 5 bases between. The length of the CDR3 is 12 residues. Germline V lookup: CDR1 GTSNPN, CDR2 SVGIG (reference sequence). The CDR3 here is CAWSQGGNTIYF. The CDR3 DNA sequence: TGTGCCTGGAGTCAGGGTGGAAACACCATATATTTT.

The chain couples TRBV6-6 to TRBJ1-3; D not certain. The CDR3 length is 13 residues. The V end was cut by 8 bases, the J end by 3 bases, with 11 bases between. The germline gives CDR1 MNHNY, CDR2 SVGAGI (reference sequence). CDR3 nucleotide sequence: TGTGCCAGCGGGGTGGGCCATGGAAACACCATATATTTT. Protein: CASGVGHGNTIYF.

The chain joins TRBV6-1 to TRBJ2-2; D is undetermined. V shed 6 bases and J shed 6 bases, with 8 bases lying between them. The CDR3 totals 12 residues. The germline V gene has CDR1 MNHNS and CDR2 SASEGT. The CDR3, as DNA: TGTGCCAGCAGGGTTTATTCCGGGGAGCTGTTTTTT. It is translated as CASRVYSGELFF.

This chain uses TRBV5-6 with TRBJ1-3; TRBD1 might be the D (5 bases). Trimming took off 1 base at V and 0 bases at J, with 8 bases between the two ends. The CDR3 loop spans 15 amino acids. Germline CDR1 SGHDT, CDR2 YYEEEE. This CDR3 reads CASSLRGSSGNTIYF. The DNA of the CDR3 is TGTGCCAGCAGCTTGCGGGGCAGCTCTGGAAACACCATATATTTT. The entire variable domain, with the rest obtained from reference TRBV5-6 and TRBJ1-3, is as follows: DAGVTQSPTHLIKTRGQQVTLRCSPKSGHDTVSWYQQALGQGPQFIFQYYEEEERQRGNFPDRFSGHQFPNYSSELNVNALLLGDSALYLCASSLRGSSGNTIYFGEGSWLTVV.

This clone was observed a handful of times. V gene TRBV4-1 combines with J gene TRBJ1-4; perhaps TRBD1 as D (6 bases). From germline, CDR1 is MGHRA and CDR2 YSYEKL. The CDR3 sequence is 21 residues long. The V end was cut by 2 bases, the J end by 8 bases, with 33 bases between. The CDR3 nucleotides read TGCGCCAGCAGCCAACGCACCCACCGCTCGGGGGCCGAGGGGCGTCGGGAAAAACTGTTTTTT. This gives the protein CASSQRTHRSGAEGRREKLFF.

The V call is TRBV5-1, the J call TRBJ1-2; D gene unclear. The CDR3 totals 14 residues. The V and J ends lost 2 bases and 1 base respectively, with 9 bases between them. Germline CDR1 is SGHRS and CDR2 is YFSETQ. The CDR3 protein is CASSLQSHNYGYTF. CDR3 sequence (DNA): TGCGCCAGCAGCTTACAGTCTCATAACTATGGCTACACCTTC.